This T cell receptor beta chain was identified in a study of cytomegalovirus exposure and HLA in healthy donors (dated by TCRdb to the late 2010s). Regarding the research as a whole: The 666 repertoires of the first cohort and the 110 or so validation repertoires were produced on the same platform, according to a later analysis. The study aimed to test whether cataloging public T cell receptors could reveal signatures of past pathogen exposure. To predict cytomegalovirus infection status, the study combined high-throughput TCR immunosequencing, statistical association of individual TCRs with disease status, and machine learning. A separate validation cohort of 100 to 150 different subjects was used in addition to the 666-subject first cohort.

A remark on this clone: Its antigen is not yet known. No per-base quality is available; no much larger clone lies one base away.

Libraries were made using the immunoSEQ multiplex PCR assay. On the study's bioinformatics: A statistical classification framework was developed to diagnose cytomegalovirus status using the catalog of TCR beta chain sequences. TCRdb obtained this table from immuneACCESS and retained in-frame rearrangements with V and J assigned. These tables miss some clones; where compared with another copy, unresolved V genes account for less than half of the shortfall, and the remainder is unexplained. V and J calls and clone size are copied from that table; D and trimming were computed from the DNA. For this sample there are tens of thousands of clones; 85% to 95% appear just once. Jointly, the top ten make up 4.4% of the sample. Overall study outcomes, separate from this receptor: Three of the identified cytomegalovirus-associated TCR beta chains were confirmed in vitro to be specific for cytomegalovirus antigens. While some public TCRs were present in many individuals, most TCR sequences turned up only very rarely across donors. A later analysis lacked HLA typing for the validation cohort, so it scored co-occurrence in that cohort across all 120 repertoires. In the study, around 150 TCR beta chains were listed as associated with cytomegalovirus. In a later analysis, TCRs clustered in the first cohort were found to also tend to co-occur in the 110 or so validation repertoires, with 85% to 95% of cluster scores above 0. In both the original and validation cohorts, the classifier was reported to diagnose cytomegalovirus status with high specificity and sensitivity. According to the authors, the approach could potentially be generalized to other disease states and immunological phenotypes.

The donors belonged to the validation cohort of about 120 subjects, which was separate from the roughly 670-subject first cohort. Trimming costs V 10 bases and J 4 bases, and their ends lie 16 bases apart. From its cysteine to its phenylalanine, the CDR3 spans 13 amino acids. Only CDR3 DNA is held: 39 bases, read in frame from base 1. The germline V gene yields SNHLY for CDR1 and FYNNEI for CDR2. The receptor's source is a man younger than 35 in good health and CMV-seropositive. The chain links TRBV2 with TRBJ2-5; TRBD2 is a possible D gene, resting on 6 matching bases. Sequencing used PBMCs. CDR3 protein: CATLGQGGETQYF. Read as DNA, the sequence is TGTGCCACCTTAGGGCAGGGAGGAGAGACCCAGTACTTC.